This entry describes one TCR beta chain. This specimen comes from a study of CD8+ T cells in alopecia areata. Deletions cut 3 bases from V and 7 bases from J, with 8 bases between. The CDR3 runs 12 residues. The germline gives CDR1 SGDLS, CDR2 YYNGEE. The sequencing template was cDNA reverse transcribed from extracted RNA. Sequencing used immunoSEQ multiplex PCR; TCRdb keeps in-frame clones, though not all of them. The sample has 65,000 to 95,000 clones, 51% seen once; the top ten hold approximately 5.4%. The sample comprised NKG2D-high CD8+ T cells sorted from blood. The source is a human donor with alopecia areata. The chain employs TRBV9 and TRBJ2-1, with a weak D call TRBD1 (6 bases). This chain's CDR3 is CASSERGNEQFF. In DNA form, the CDR3 reads TGTGCCAGCAGCGAGAGGGGGAATGAGCAGTTCTTC. Based on the CDR3 plus reference TRBV9 and TRBJ2-1, the full variable domain is DSGVTQTPKHLITATGQRVTLRCSPRSGDLSVYWYQQSLDQGLQFLIQYYNGEERAKGNILERFSAQQFPDLHSELNLSSLELGDSALYFCASSERGNEQFFGPGTRLTVL.